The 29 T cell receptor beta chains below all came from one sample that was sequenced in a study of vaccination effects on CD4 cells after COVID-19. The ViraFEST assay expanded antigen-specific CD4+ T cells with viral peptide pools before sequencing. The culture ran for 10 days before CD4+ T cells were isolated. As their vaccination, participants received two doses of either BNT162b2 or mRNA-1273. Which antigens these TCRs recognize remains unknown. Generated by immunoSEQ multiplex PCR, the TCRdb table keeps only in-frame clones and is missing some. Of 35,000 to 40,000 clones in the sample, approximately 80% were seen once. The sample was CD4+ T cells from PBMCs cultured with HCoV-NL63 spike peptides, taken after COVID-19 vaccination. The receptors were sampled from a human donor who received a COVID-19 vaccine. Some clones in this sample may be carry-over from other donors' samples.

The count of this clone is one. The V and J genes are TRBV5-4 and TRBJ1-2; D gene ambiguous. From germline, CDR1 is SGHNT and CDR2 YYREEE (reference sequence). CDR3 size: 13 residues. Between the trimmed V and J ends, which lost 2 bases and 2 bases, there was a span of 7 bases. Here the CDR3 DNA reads TGTGCCAGCAGCTTCCGGGAAAACTATGGCTACACCTTC. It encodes CASSFRENYGYTF.

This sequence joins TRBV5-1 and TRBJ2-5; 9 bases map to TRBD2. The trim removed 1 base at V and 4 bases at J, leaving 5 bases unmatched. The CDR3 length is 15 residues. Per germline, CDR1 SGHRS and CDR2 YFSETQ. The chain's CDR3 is CASSLSLAGPETQYF. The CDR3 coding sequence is TGCGCCAGCAGCTTGAGCCTAGCGGGGCCAGAGACCCAGTACTTC.

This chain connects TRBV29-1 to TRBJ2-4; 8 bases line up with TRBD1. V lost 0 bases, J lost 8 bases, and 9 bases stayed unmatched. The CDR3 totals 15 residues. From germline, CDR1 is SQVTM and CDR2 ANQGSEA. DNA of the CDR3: TGCAGCGTTGAAGATCGGGCAGGGGGCATGGACATTCAGTACTTC. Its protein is CSVEDRAGGMDIQYF.

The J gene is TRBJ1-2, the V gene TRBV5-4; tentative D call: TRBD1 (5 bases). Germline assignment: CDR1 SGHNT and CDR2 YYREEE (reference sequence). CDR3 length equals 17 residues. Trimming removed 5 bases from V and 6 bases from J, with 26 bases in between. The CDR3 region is CASSSGGIIGAGDGYTF. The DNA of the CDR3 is TGTGCCAGCAGTTCCGGGGGGATCATTGGGGCCGGGGATGGCTACACCTTC.

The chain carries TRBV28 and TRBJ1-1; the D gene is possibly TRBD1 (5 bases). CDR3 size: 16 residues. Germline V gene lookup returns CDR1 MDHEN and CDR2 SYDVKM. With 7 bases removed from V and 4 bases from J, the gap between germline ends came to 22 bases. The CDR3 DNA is TGTGCCAGCATCCCGACACTGGGGGAATGGGGCACTGAAGCTTTCTTT. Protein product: CASIPTLGEWGTEAFF.

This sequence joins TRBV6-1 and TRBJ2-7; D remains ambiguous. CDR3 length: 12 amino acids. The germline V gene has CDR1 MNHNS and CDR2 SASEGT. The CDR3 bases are TGTGCCAGCATTGAAAGCTTGTTCGAGCAGTACGTC. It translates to CASIESLFEQYV.

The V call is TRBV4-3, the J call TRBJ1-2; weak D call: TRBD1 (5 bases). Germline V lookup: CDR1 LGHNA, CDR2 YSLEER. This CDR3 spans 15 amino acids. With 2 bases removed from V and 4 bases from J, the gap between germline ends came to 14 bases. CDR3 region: CASSQTSGFFYGYTF. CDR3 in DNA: TGCGCCAGCAGCCAAACCTCAGGGTTTTTCTATGGCTACACCTTC.

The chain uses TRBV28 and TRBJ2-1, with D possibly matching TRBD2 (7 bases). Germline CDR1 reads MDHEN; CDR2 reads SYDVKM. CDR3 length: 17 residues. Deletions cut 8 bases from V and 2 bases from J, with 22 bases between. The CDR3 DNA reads TGTGCCAGCCTCGACCTATCTGGAGGGGGGGCCTACAATGAGCAGTTCTTC. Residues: CASLDLSGGGAYNEQFF. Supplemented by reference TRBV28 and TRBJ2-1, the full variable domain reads DVKVTQSSRYLVKRTGEKVFLECVQDMDHENMFWYRQDPGLGLRLIYFSYDVKMKEKGDIPEGYSVSREKKERFSLILESASTNQTSMYLCASLDLSGGGAYNEQFFGPGTRLTVL.

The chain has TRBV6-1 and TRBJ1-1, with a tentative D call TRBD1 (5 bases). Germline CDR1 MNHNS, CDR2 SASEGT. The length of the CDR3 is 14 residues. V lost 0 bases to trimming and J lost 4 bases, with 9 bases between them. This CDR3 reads CASSEAPGSTEAFF. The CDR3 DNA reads TGTGCCAGCAGTGAAGCCCCAGGGTCCACTGAAGCTTTCTTT.

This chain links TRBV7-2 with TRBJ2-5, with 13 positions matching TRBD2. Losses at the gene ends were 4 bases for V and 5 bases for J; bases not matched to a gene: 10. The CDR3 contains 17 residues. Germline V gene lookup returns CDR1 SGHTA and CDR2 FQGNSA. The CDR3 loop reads CASSSTLLAGGPETQYF. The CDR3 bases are TGTGCCAGCAGCTCCACCTTACTAGCGGGGGGGCCCGAGACCCAGTACTTC.

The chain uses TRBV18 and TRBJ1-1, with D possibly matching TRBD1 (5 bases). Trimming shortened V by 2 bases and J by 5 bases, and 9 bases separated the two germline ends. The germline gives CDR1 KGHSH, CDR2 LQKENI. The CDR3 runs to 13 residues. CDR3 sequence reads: CASSPGARTEAFF. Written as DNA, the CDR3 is TGTGCCAGCTCACCAGGGGCGAGGACTGAAGCTTTCTTT.

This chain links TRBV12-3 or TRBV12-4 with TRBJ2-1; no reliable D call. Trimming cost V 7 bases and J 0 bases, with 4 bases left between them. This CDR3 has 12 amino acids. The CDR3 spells CASKSSYNEQFF. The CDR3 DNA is TGTGCCAGCAAGAGCTCCTACAATGAGCAGTTCTTC.

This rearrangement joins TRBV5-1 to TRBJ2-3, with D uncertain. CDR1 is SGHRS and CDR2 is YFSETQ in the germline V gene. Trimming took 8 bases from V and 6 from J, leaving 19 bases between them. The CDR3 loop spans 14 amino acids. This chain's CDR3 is CASRVRTEGDTQYF. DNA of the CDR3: TGCGCCAGTCGAGTAAGGACGGAAGGCGATACGCAGTATTTT.

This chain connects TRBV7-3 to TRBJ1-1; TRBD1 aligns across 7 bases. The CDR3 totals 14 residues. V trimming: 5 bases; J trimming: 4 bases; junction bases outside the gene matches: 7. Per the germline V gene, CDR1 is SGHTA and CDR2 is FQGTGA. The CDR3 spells CASSPQGGVTEAFF. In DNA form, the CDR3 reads TGTGCCAGCAGCCCCCAAGGGGGCGTCACTGAAGCTTTCTTT.

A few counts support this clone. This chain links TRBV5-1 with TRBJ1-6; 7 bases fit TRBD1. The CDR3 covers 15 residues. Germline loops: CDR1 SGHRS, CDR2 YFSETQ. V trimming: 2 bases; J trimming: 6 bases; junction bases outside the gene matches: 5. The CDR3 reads CASSLTQGPNSPLHF. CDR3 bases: TGCGCCAGCAGCTTAACACAGGGGCCTAATTCACCCCTCCACTTT.

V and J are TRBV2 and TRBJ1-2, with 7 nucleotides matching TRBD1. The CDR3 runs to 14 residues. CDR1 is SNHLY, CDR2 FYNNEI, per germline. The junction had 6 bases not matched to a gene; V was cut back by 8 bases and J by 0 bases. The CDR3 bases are TGTGCCAGCCGGGACAGAAAGACTAACTATGGCTACACCTTC. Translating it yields CASRDRKTNYGYTF.

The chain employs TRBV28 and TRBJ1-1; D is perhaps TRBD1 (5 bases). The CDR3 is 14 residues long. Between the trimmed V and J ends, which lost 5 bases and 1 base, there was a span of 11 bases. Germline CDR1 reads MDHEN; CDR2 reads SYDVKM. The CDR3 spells CASSGAGGNTEAFF. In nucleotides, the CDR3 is TGTGCCAGCAGTGGAGCCGGGGGGAACACTGAAGCTTTCTTT.

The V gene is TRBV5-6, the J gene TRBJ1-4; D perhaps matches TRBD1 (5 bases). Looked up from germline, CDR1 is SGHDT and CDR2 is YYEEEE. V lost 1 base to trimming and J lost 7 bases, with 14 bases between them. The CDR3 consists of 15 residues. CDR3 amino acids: CASSLFGGQGEKLFF. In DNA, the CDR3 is TGTGCCAGCAGCTTGTTTGGTGGGCAGGGTGAAAAACTGTTTTTT.

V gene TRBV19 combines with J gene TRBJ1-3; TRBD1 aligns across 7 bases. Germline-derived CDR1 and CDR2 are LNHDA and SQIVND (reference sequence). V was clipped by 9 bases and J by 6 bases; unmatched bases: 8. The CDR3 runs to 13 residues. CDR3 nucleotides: TGTGCCAGCCGCCGAGACAGGGAAAACACCATATATTTT. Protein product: CASRRDRENTIYF. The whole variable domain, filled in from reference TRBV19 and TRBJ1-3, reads DGGITQSPKYLFRKEGQNVTLSCEQNLNHDAMYWYRQDPGQGLRLIYYSQIVNDFQKGDIAEGYSVSREKKESFPLTVTSAQKNPTAFYLCASRRDRENTIYFGEGSWLTVV.

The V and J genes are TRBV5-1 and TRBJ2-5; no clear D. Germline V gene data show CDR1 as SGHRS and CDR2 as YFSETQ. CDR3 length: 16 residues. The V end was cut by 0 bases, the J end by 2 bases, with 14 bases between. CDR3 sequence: CASSLGGTALQETQYF. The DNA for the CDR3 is TGCGCCAGCAGCTTGGGGGGAACAGCCCTTCAAGAGACCCAGTACTTC.

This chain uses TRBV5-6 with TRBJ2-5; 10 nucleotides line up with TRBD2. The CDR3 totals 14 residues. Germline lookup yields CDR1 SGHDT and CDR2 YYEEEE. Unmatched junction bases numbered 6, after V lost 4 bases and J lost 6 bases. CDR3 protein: CASSLERGGQTQYF. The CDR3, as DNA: TGTGCCAGCAGCCTTGAGCGGGGGGGGCAGACCCAGTACTTC.

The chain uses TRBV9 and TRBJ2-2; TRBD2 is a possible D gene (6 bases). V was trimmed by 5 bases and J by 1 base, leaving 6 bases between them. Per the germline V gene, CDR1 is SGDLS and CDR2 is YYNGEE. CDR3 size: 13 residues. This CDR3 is CASRGGNTGELFF. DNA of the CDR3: TGTGCCAGCAGGGGGGGGAACACCGGGGAGCTGTTTTTT.

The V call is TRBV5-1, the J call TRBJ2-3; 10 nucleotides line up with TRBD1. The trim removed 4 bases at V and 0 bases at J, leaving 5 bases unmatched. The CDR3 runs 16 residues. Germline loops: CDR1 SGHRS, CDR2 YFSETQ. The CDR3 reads CASSRTGGGSTDTQYF. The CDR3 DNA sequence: TGCGCCAGCAGCCGGACAGGGGGGGGAAGCACAGATACGCAGTATTTT.

The CDR3 region has the DNA TGTGCCAGCGCGCAATACTCAGGGGGCGCGCCTGGCTACACCTTC. Translation: CASAQYSGGAPGYTF. The chain couples TRBV6-6 to TRBJ1-2; 8 bases align to TRBD1. The V segment lost 8 bases and the J segment 7 bases; nucleotides outside the gene matches: 15. CDR1 and CDR2 (germline): MNHNY, SVGAGI (reference sequence). CDR3 size: 15 residues.

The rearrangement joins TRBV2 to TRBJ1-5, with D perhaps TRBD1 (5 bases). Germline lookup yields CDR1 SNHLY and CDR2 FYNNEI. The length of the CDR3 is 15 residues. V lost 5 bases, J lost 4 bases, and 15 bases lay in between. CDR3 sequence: CASSPGTLTNQPQHF. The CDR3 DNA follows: TGTGCCAGCAGTCCCGGGACCCTTACAAATCAGCCCCAGCATTTT.

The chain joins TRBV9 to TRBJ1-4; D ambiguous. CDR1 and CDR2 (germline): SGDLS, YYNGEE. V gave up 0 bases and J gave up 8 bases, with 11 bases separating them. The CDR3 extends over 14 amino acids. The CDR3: CASSVAEGGEKLFF. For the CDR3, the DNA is TGTGCCAGCAGCGTAGCGGAGGGAGGAGAAAAACTGTTTTTT.

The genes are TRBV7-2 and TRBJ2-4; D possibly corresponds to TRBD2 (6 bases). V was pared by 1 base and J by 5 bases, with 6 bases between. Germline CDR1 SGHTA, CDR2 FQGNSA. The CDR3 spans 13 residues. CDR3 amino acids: CASSLGGENIQYF. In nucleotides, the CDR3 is TGTGCCAGCAGCTTAGGGGGGGAAAACATTCAGTACTTC.

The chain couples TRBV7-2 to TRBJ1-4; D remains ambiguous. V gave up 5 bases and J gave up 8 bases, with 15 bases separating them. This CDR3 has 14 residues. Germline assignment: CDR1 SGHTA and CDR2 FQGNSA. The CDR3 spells CASSPWSGDEKLFF. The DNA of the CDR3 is TGTGCCAGCAGCCCGTGGTCCGGAGACGAAAAACTGTTTTTT. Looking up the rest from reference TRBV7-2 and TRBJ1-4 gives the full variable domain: GAGVSQSPSNKVTEKGKDVELRCDPISGHTALYWYRQSLGQGLEFLIYFQGNSAPDKSGLPSDRFSAERTGGSVSTLTIQRTQQEDSAVYLCASSPWSGDEKLFFGSGTQLSVL.

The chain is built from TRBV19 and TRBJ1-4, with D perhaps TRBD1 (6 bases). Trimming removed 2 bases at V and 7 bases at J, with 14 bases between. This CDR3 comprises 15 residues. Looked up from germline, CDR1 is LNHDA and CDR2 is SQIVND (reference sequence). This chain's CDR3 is CASSISGTSFEKLFF. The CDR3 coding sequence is TGTGCCAGTAGTATAAGCGGGACATCTTTTGAAAAACTGTTTTTT.